One sample yielded the 2 T cell receptor beta chains listed below, sequenced in a study of response to subunit inactivated influenza vaccine. MiXCR, applied by TCRdb to the RT-PCR reads, yields one record per CDR3 protein. This table holds 550,000 to 800,000 distinct CDR3 sequences, approximately 13% found once. The specimen comprised PBMCs from blood, sampled 14 to 15 days before vaccination. These receptors were taken from a man aged 50 or older who received an inactivated influenza vaccine.

The V gene is TRBV20-1, the J gene TRBJ2-7; maybe TRBD2 (5 bases). The germline V and J ends were trimmed by 3 bases and 2 bases, with 8 bases remaining between them. Germline loops: CDR1 DFQATT, CDR2 SNEGSKA (reference sequence). The CDR3 is made up of 12 amino acids. The DNA for the CDR3 is TGCAGTGCTAGGAAGGGAGCCTACGAGCAGTACTTC. Its translation is CSARKGAYEQYF.

The chain employs TRBV7-2 and TRBJ2-5; D remains unclear. The CDR3 totals 14 residues. Germline CDR1 reads SGHTA; CDR2 reads FQGNSA. V dropped 5 bases and J dropped 1 base, with 11 bases sitting between them. The CDR3 loop reads CASSPGPVQETQYF. As DNA, the CDR3 is TGTGCCAGCAGCCCTGGACCGGTCCAAGAGACCCAGTACTTC.